The clone carrying this TCR beta chain has a count of ten or more. What it binds is unknown. The data derive from a study of T cell repertoires in cytomegalovirus infection. Study summary: Indications came from public TCR beta signatures; they pointed to CMV infection and to a matching HLA type.

TCRdb called the reads again in MiXCR, with one record for every CDR3 protein. The table has around 450,000 distinct CDR3 sequences, roughly a third seen once. V shed 4 bases and J shed 0 bases, with 10 bases lying between them. The germline CDR1 and CDR2 sequences are SGHTA and FQGNSA. The length of the CDR3 is 15 residues. Study-wide points: Summed frequency of public TCR beta families distinguished CMV carriers with the relevant HLA. Across the ex vivo response, the dominant clonotypes were HLA-C-restricted CMV-specific TCR beta clonotypes.

Sequencing input: PBMCs. The receptor was derived from a human donor in good health (CMV status not recorded). Some clones in this sample may be carry-over from other donors' samples. V gene TRBV7-2 combines with J gene TRBJ2-1; D may be TRBD1 or TRBD2 (5 bases each). In DNA form, the CDR3 reads TGTGCCAGCAGCTCGCCAGGGAGCTCCTACAATGAGCAGTTCTTC. This translates into CASSSPGSSYNEQFF.